This TCR beta chain was observed in a study of blood T cell repertoires in COVID-19. Study-wide background: Some COVID-19 samples were acute and others convalescent; all came from the United States, Italy and Spain. Sample material is recorded as cDNA or gDNA derived from T cells, B-cell-depleted T cells, or PBMCs.

Original processing methods: Amplification from reference gene primers served as the basis for estimated nucleated cell counts. Only in-frame clones appear in the TCRdb table, and some are missing; sequencing was by immunoSEQ multiplex PCR. That table is the source of V, J and clone size, and D and trimming were worked out from the DNA. The sample holds over 40,000 clones, approximately 82% seen once. The germline V gene encodes CDR1 GTSNPN and CDR2 SVGIG (reference sequence). V shed 7 bases and J 2 bases; nucleotides not matched to a gene: 2. The CDR3 runs to 12 residues. Sequenced input: peripheral blood. This sequence was found in a human donor in a cohort sampled during active COVID-19. The chain uses TRBV30 and TRBJ2-7; the match to TRBD2 covers 10 bases. As DNA, the CDR3 is TGTGCCTATACTAGCGGGACCTACGAGCAGTACTTC. Translation: CAYTSGTYEQYF.